This entry lists 25 T cell receptor beta chains sequenced from one sample in a study of CD8+ T cells in alopecia areata. Following extraction, RNA underwent reverse transcription to cDNA, which served as the sequencing template. The assay was immunoSEQ multiplex PCR, and TCRdb's table has in-frame clones only and misses some. The sample carries under 300,000 clones, 67% recorded once. Sequenced material: CD4+ T cells sorted from blood, taken at week 0. These receptors originate from a human donor with alopecia areata.

The genes are TRBV4-1 and TRBJ1-3, with D maybe TRBD1 (6 bases). The CDR3 runs 17 residues. The germline V and J ends were trimmed by 1 base and 4 bases, with 17 bases remaining between them. Looked up from germline, CDR1 is MGHRA and CDR2 is YSYEKL. The CDR3 DNA sequence: TGCGCCAGCAGCCAAGTGTCAGGGGAGGTGAGAGGAAACACCATATATTTT. Its protein is CASSQVSGEVRGNTIYF.

This chain connects TRBV29-1 to TRBJ2-3, with D perhaps matching TRBD2 (6 bases). CDR3 length equals 11 residues. Germline-derived CDR1 and CDR2 are SQVTM and ANQGSEA. V lost 5 bases to trimming and J lost 10 bases, with 13 bases between them. The CDR3 nucleotides read TGCAGCGTTCCACGGACGGGGGCGCAGTATTTT. Residues: CSVPRTGAQYF.

The chain joins TRBV18 to TRBJ2-5; weak D call: TRBD1 (6 bases). The germline gives CDR1 KGHSH, CDR2 LQKENI. V dropped 4 bases and J dropped 1 base, with 7 bases sitting between them. CDR3 length: 13 amino acids. The CDR3 sequence is CASSLQGQETQYF. The CDR3 coding sequence is TGTGCCAGCTCACTACAGGGCCAAGAGACCCAGTACTTC.

The gene calls are TRBV7-2 and TRBJ1-2, with D possibly TRBD1 on 5 matching bases. This CDR3 contains 13 residues. Germline lookup yields CDR1 SGHTA and CDR2 FQGNSA. Trimming shortened V by 5 bases and J by 4 bases, and 11 bases separated the two germline ends. CDR3 in DNA: TGTGCCAGCAGCGCCGACAGAACCTATGGCTACACCTTC. This gives the protein CASSADRTYGYTF.

The rearrangement joins TRBV9 to TRBJ1-2, with 10 bases that match TRBD1. The CDR3 consists of 16 residues. Trimming cost V 3 bases and J 4 bases; bases outside gene matches: 9. Germline V gene lookup returns CDR1 SGDLS and CDR2 YYNGEE. The CDR3 sequence: CASSGGGQGTIYGYTF. The CDR3 DNA sequence: TGTGCCAGCAGCGGTGGGGGACAGGGGACCATCTATGGCTACACCTTC.

The genes are TRBV30 and TRBJ1-1; D ambiguous. The CDR3 is made up of 14 amino acids. The V end lost 2 bases, the J end lost 4 bases, and 14 bases lay between the germline ends. Germline V lookup: CDR1 GTSNPN, CDR2 SVGIG (reference sequence). The CDR3 sequence is CAWSPPGRSTEAFF. For the CDR3, the DNA is TGTGCCTGGAGTCCCCCCGGACGGAGCACTGAAGCTTTCTTT.

The chain couples TRBV5-1 to TRBJ1-1; 7 positions agree with TRBD1. Germline CDR1 reads SGHRS; CDR2 reads YFSETQ. The length of the CDR3 is 16 residues. V lost 5 bases and J lost 4; bases outside the gene matches: 14. CDR3 sequence (DNA): TGCGCCAGCAGGGGGAGTATCTTAAACAGGGGCACTGAAGCTTTCTTT. It yields the protein CASRGSILNRGTEAFF.

This clone was counted a few times. This chain uses TRBV9 with TRBJ1-6; D is unresolved. The ends were cut back, 0 bases at V and 6 bases at J, with 7 bases in the middle. Germline assignment: CDR1 SGDLS and CDR2 YYNGEE. The CDR3 runs to 14 residues. CDR3 coding DNA: TGTGCCAGCAGCGTAGTTACGGGTAATTCACCCCTCCACTTT. Translation: CASSVVTGNSPLHF.

The CDR3 region has the DNA TGTGCCAGCTCGTTGAATAGCGGGGCCTACAATGAGCAGTTCTTC. Amino acids: CASSLNSGAYNEQFF. This chain uses TRBV18 with TRBJ2-1; 8 bases fit TRBD2. This CDR3 has 15 amino acids. Germline V gene lookup returns CDR1 KGHSH and CDR2 LQKENI. V lost 6 bases and J lost 2; bases outside the gene matches: 6. The full variable domain, rest sourced from reference TRBV18 and TRBJ2-1, is NAGVMQNPRHLVRRRGQEARLRCSPMKGHSHVYWYRQLPEEGLKFMVYLQKENIIDESGMPKERFSAEFPKEGPSILRIQQVVRGDSAAYFCASSLNSGAYNEQFFGPGTRLTVL.

The chain has TRBV19 and TRBJ2-5, with 9 bases matching TRBD2. V lost 7 bases, J lost 1 base, and 4 bases stayed unmatched. The germline CDR1 and CDR2 sequences are LNHDA and SQIVND (reference sequence). There are 14 residues in the CDR3. The CDR3 spells CASTPSGVQETQYF. The DNA for the CDR3 is TGTGCCAGTACGCCTAGCGGGGTCCAAGAGACCCAGTACTTC.

Here the CDR3 reads CASSLGQTKGYEQYF. The CDR3 nucleotides are TGCGCCAGCAGCTTGGGACAGACCAAGGGCTACGAGCAGTACTTC. The chain joins TRBV5-1 to TRBJ2-7; a weak D match, TRBD1 (5 bases). CDR3 length: 15 amino acids. V was trimmed by 0 bases and J by 3 bases, leaving 13 bases between them. The V gene's germline CDR1 is SGHRS and CDR2 YFSETQ.

The genes are TRBV6-8 and TRBJ2-2, with D perhaps TRBD1 or TRBD2 (5 bases each). This CDR3 spans 14 amino acids. The V end lost 7 bases, the J end lost 4 bases, and 13 bases lay between the germline ends. Germline V gene lookup returns CDR1 MNHGY and CDR2 SAAAGT. CDR3 nucleotides: TGTGCCAGCACCCCGGGGCCTGGCACCGGGGAGCTGTTTTTT. Translation: CASTPGPGTGELFF.

CDR3 bases: TGTGCCAGCAGCATCGGGACAGAAGATACGCAGTATTTT. Amino acid sequence: CASSIGTEDTQYF. The V and J genes are TRBV7-2 and TRBJ2-3, with TRBD1 identical over 7 bases. The J segment lost 5 bases and the V segment lost 5 bases, leaving 4 bases of the junction unmatched. Germline CDR1 reads SGHTA; CDR2 reads FQGNSA. The CDR3 is 13 amino acids.

This clone occurred a few times. V and J are TRBV29-1 and TRBJ2-3; no firm D call. Germline V gene data show CDR1 as SQVTM and CDR2 as ANQGSEA. Between the trimmed V and J ends, which lost 6 bases and 2 bases, there was a span of 15 bases. The length of the CDR3 is 14 residues. The CDR3 region has the DNA TGCAGCGTCCGCCCGCGTACACACACAGATACGCAGTATTTT. This encodes CSVRPRTHTDTQYF.

The rearrangement uses TRBV5-1 and TRBJ2-3; D is unresolved. The CDR3 loop spans 15 amino acids. Looked up from germline, CDR1 is SGHRS and CDR2 is YFSETQ. Trimming cost V 4 bases and J 0 bases, with 12 bases left between them. The CDR3 DNA follows: TGCGCCAGCAGCCCAATCACAACTAGCACAGATACGCAGTATTTT. Protein sequence: CASSPITTSTDTQYF. The full variable domain, in which reference TRBV5-1 and TRBJ2-3 provide the parts outside the CDR3, is KAGVTQTPRYLIKTRGQQVTLSCSPISGHRSVSWYQQTPGQGLQFLFEYFSETQRNKGNFPGRFSGRQFSNSRSEMNVSTLELGDSALYLCASSPITTSTDTQYFGPGTRLTVL.

The chain employs TRBV27 and TRBJ2-7; 7 bases map to TRBD1. Looked up from germline, CDR1 is MNHEY and CDR2 is SMNVEV (reference sequence). This CDR3 has 15 amino acids. With V trimmed by 4 bases and J by 5 bases, 11 bases remained unmatched. Here the CDR3 reads CASSWGQPRSHEQYF. The DNA of the CDR3 is TGTGCCAGCAGTTGGGGACAGCCCCGGAGTCACGAGCAGTACTTC.

This chain joins TRBV6-6 and TRBJ1-4; D gene uncertain. V was pared by 0 bases and J by 8 bases, with 7 bases between. The CDR3 is made up of 13 amino acids. CDR1 is MNHNY and CDR2 is SVGAGI in the germline V gene (reference sequence). The CDR3 spells CASSYSNREKLFF. In DNA form, the CDR3 reads TGTGCCAGCAGTTACTCGAATAGGGAAAAACTGTTTTTT.

The chain combines TRBV5-1 with TRBJ2-3; D is perhaps TRBD2 (5 bases). Trimming took 7 bases from V and 3 from J, leaving 9 bases between them. The germline gives CDR1 SGHRS, CDR2 YFSETQ. This CDR3 is built from 12 residues. CDR3 in DNA: TGCGCCAGCGCCGGGGAGACAGATACGCAGTATTTT. This translates into CASAGETDTQYF. The complete variable domain, with remaining parts taken from reference TRBV5-1 and TRBJ2-3, reads KAGVTQTPRYLIKTRGQQVTLSCSPISGHRSVSWYQQTPGQGLQFLFEYFSETQRNKGNFPGRFSGRQFSNSRSEMNVSTLELGDSALYLCASAGETDTQYFGPGTRLTVL.

This chain uses TRBV23-1 with TRBJ2-3; tentative D call: TRBD2 (6 bases). TRBV23-1 is an ORF, with its function uncertain. The V gene lost 3 bases and the J gene lost 2 bases, with 21 bases spanning the gap. The CDR3 extends over 18 amino acids. The CDR3 protein is CASSHSRRERAPTDTQYF. CDR3 in DNA: TGCGCCAGCAGTCATTCCCGACGGGAGCGGGCCCCCACAGATACGCAGTATTTT.

This chain joins TRBV5-6 and TRBJ1-2; 9 bases are shared with TRBD1. Per germline, CDR1 SGHDT and CDR2 YYEEEE. The V gene end was trimmed by 1 base and the J gene end by 4 bases; junction bases not matched to a gene: 5. The CDR3 contains 15 residues. In nucleotides, the CDR3 is TGTGCCAGCAGCTTGTTGGGACAGGGAACCTATGGCTACACCTTC. This translates into CASSLLGQGTYGYTF.

The chain carries TRBV20-1 and TRBJ1-4; no clear D gene. The length of the CDR3 is 11 residues. Germline lookup yields CDR1 DFQATT and CDR2 SNEGSKA (reference sequence). CDR3 sequence (DNA): TGCAGCCTAGTCCGGGATGAAAAACTGTTTTTT. It translates to CSLVRDEKLFF.

The chain recombines TRBV13 with TRBJ2-3; possibly TRBD1 or TRBD2 for D (5 bases each). Trimming removed 10 bases from V and 7 bases from J, with 15 bases in between. CDR3 length equals 12 residues. CDR1 is PRHDT, CDR2 FYEKMQ, per germline (reference sequence). CDR3 region: CAIGTGANTQYF. DNA of the CDR3: TGTGCCATCGGGACCGGGGCGAATACGCAGTATTTT.

This clone showed up just a few times. Other DNA sequences within the sample encode an identical CDR3. The gene calls are TRBV19 and TRBJ2-5, with a tentative D call TRBD1 (6 bases). Germline CDR1 reads LNHDA; CDR2 reads SQIVND (reference sequence). V lost 3 bases and J lost 5, with 10 bases in between. The length of the CDR3 is 13 residues. CDR3 sequence reads: CASSMVRGETQYF. For the CDR3, the DNA is TGTGCCAGTAGTATGGTGAGGGGGGAGACCCAGTACTTC.

This chain uses TRBV30 with TRBJ2-3, with TRBD2 as a possible D gene (5 bases). CDR1 is GTSNPN and CDR2 is SVGIG in the germline V gene (reference sequence). CDR3 length: 15 residues. V lost 1 base and J 4 bases, leaving 15 bases between the germline ends. The CDR3 region is CAWSARGAGPDTQYF. For the CDR3, the DNA is TGTGCCTGGAGTGCCCGGGGTGCCGGCCCAGATACGCAGTATTTT. The whole variable domain, filled in from reference TRBV30 and TRBJ2-3, reads SQTIHQWPATLVQPVGSPLSLECTVEGTSNPNLYWYRQAAGRGLQLLFYSVGIGQISSEVPQNLSASRPQDRQFILSSKKLLLSDSGFYLCAWSARGAGPDTQYFGPGTRLTVL.

The rearrangement uses TRBV5-4 and TRBJ1-1, with unresolved D. Trimming left V 3 bases short and J 1 base short, with 7 bases between. Germline assignment: CDR1 SGHNT and CDR2 YYREEE (reference sequence). This CDR3 has 13 residues. CDR3 nucleotide sequence: TGTGCCAGCAGCTCCTCACAGAACACTGAAGCTTTCTTT. It is translated as CASSSSQNTEAFF.